This passage covers 16 T cell receptor gamma chains from one sample sequenced in a study of intestinal T cells in coeliac disease. About 11 formalin-fixed paraffin-embedded scrolls, each 5 µm thick, supplied each case's genomic DNA. LymphoTrack primers amplified TRG sequences from 200 ng of biopsy DNA. TCRdb processed the multiplex PCR reads again with the CATT caller. The table has over a thousand gamma-chain clones, under 75% seen once. What was sequenced was a duodenal biopsy. The receptor set was obtained from a human donor with celiac disease.

The rearrangement uses TRGV2 and TRGJ1 or TRGJ2. The germline gives CDR1 EGSNGY, CDR2 YDSYNSKV. The CDR3 sequence is 11 residues long. J lost 10 bases, V lost 0 bases, and 3 bases had no gene match. The CDR3 coding sequence is TGTGCCACCTGGGACGGGCAAAAGAAACTCTTT. Translation gives CATWDGQKKLF.

The chain combines TRGV9 with TRGJ1 or TRGJ2. The CDR3 runs to 18 residues. The J segment lost 2 bases and the V segment lost 0 bases, leaving 16 bases of the junction unmatched. Germline loops: CDR1 GITISATS, CDR2 ISYDGTV (reference sequence). The CDR3 loop is CALWEVLGGSFYYYKKLF. The CDR3 DNA sequence: TGTGCCTTGTGGGAGGTGCTGGGGGGGAGCTTTTATTATTATAAGAAACTCTTT.

By share of the sample, this clone is large. Within the sample, other DNA sequences also encode this same CDR3. V usage is TRGV11 and J usage is TRGJP2. TRGV11 is reported as an ORF; its role is uncertain. CDR3 length equals 14 residues. Losses at the gene ends were 5 bases for V and 2 bases for J; bases not matched to a gene: 2. The CDR3 loop reads CACWITSSDWIKTF. The CDR3 DNA follows: TGTGCCTGCTGGATTACCAGTAGTGATTGGATCAAGACGTTT.

The rearrangement uses TRGV3 and TRGJ1 or TRGJ2. V gave up 3 bases and J gave up 0 bases; unmatched junction bases: 5. CDR3 size: 14 residues. CDR1 VTNTFY and CDR2 YDVSTARD come from the germline V gene (reference sequence). Written as DNA, the CDR3 is TGTGCCACCTGGGACCTGGAGAATTATTATAAGAAACTCTTT. Protein sequence: CATWDLENYYKKLF.

The sample holds a few counts of this clone. This chain connects TRGV10 to TRGJP1. TRGV10 is assigned to the ORF class and has an uncertain function. J was trimmed by 9 bases and V by 8 bases; bases with no gene match: 13. CDR3 length: 14 amino acids. CDR3 in DNA: TGTGCTGCGTGGGCCCAGAGGGTCCGTTGGTTCAAGATATTT. Its translation: CAAWAQRVRWFKIF.

This clone rates as large (0.1 to 1%). V gene TRGV10 combines with J gene TRGJP1. TRGV10 is an ORF for which the function is uncertain. The V and J ends lost 10 bases and 3 bases, in that order; junction bases with no gene match: 3. The CDR3 is 12 residues long. CDR3 bases: TGTGCTGCGTTTCCCACTGGTTGGTTCAAGATATTT. It translates to CAAFPTGWFKIF.

The rearrangement joins TRGV10 to TRGJP1. TRGV10 is assigned to the ORF class and has an uncertain function. Trimming at V came to 8 bases and at J to 3 bases, leaving 4 bases not matched to a gene. The CDR3 loop spans 13 amino acids. CDR3 sequence: CAAWESTGWFKIF. The CDR3 bases are TGTGCTGCGTGGGAGTCCACTGGTTGGTTCAAGATATTT.

The chain is built from TRGV8 and TRGJ1 or TRGJ2. Germline CDR1 is VENAVY and CDR2 is YDSYNSRV. The CDR3 has 13 amino acids. CDR3 DNA sequence: TGTGCACCTGGGATAGGCGGGCATTATAAGAAACTCTTT. It is translated as CAPGIGGHYKKLF.

As concerns this clone: This may come from a read error, since a much larger clone is one base off. The same CDR3 is also encoded by other DNA sequences in this sample. V and J are TRGV8 and TRGJ1 or TRGJ2. The CDR3 runs to 11 residues. Germline assignment: CDR1 VENAVY and CDR2 YDSYNSRV. The CDR3 region is CATWDGYKKLF. CDR3 bases: TGTGCCACTTGGGATGGTTATAAGAAACTCTTT.

Concerning this clone: A much larger clone differs by one base, so this may be a read error. Distinct nucleotide sequences in the sample also encode this CDR3. The V gene is TRGV10, the J gene TRGJ1 or TRGJ2. TRGV10 is recorded as an ORF, its role being uncertain. The CDR3 contains 14 residues. With V trimmed by 12 bases and J by 1 base, 13 bases remained unmatched. The CDR3 region is CAAWDPPNYYKKLF. The CDR3 coding sequence is TGTGCTGCATGGGATCCCCCAAATTATTATAAGAAACTCTTT.

This sequence joins TRGV11 and TRGJ1 or TRGJ2. TRGV11 is given ORF status, its function remaining uncertain. J gave up 6 bases and V 4 bases, and 12 bases lay outside the gene matches. This CDR3 spans 15 amino acids. CDR3 nucleotide sequence: TGTGCCTGCTGGATTAGTGAGGCAATTGGTTATAAGAAACTCTTT. This encodes CACWISEAIGYKKLF.

Sample share makes this clone large (0.1 to 1%). At the DNA level, this CDR3 is encoded by other sequences in the same sample as well. The rearrangement links TRGV5 to TRGJ1 or TRGJ2. The germline V gene encodes CDR1 VINAFY and CDR2 YDVSNSKD. The CDR3 runs 14 residues. Unmatched junction bases numbered 13, after V lost 2 bases and J lost 9 bases. Here the CDR3 DNA reads TGTGCCACCTGGGACAATCCGGGTGGTGGTAAGAAACTCTTT. Translation: CATWDNPGGGKKLF.

The chain carries TRGV2 and TRGJ1 or TRGJ2. Germline values: CDR1 EGSNGY, CDR2 YDSYNSKV. The CDR3 runs 10 residues. V trimming: 0 bases; J trimming: 10 bases; junction bases outside the gene matches: 0. CDR3 DNA sequence: TGTGCCACCTGGGACGGGAAGAAACTCTTT. This codes for CATWDGKKLF.

Regarding this clone: A read error may be the cause here, since a much bigger clone is one base away. Other DNA sequences in the sample encode the same CDR3. This sequence joins TRGV2 and TRGJ1 or TRGJ2. From germline, CDR1 is EGSNGY and CDR2 YDSYNSKV. This CDR3 is built from 17 residues. The CDR3 DNA reads as TGTGCCACCTGGGACGGGCTTCCCGATTCGAATTATTATAAGAAGCTCTTT. It yields the protein CATWDGLPDSNYYKKLF.

Remarks on this clone: A much more abundant neighbour one base away suggests this may be a read error. The CDR3 spells CATWDGPTWYKKLF. In DNA form, the CDR3 reads TGTGCCACCTGGGACGGGCCGACTTGGTATAAGAAACTCTTC. The chain has TRGV2 and TRGJ1 or TRGJ2. Germline CDR1 and CDR2: EGSNGY and YDSYNSKV. CDR3 size: 14 residues.

The rearrangement joins TRGV4 to TRGJP1. With V trimmed by 9 bases and J by 9 bases, 13 bases remained unmatched. The CDR3 covers 13 residues. Germline loops: CDR1 EGSTGY, CDR2 YDSYTSSV. Here the CDR3 DNA reads TGTGCCACCCCCGAGGATGAGAGTTGGTTCAAGATATTT. This gives the protein CATPEDESWFKIF.